One and the same sample provided the 18 T cell receptor beta chains below, sequenced in a study of CD8 T cells in ankylosing spondylitis. Findings and caveats of the study: Ankylosing spondylitis blood appeared to be characterized by a TCR beta motif of eight or nine highly homologous variants.

TCRdb re-analysed the 5' RACE reads in MiXCR, keeping a single row per CDR3 protein. The data hold about 440,000 distinct CDR3 sequences, with under 20% observed a single time. Antigen specificity for these receptors is unknown. Sequenced input: blood, either unsorted or a sorted T cell fraction (not recorded which). The source is a male donor with ankylosing spondylitis.

A few counts support this clonotype. As DNA, the CDR3 is TGTGCCAGCCATTACAGGGGTCTCGGGGAGCTGTTTTTT. This sequence encodes CASHYRGLGELFF. The V gene is TRBV2, the J gene TRBJ2-2; 7 bases map to TRBD1. The V gene end was trimmed by 8 bases and the J gene end by 7 bases; junction bases not matched to a gene: 7. This CDR3 is built from 13 residues. Germline V gene lookup returns CDR1 SNHLY and CDR2 FYNNEI.

Concerning this clonotype: A much larger clone differs from this one at a single base, so this may be a read error. The missing conserved phenylalanine or tryptophan at the end of this CDR3 makes a read error likely. J is TRBJ2-1 and V is TRBV12-3 or TRBV12-4, with D possibly being TRBD1 (5 bases). V lost 6 bases to trimming and J lost 6 bases, with 9 bases between them. The CDR3 loop spans 12 amino acids. The chain's CDR3 is CASSKDTNEQFI. The CDR3 region has the DNA TGTGCCAGCAGCAAGGACACCAATGAGCAGTTCATC.

CDR3 amino acids: CASSPELRSSYEQYF. CDR3 nucleotide sequence: TGTGCCAGCAGCCCTGAGCTGAGGAGCTCCTACGAGCAGTACTTC. This chain uses TRBV5-5 with TRBJ2-7; no reliable D call. The CDR3 extends over 15 amino acids. The ends were cut back, 4 bases at V and 0 bases at J, with 14 bases in the middle. Germline values: CDR1 SGHKS, CDR2 YYEKEE (reference sequence).

As DNA, the CDR3 is TGCAGTGCAAGAAGGCAGACGGGATCACCCCTCCACTTT. This gives the protein CSARRQTGSPLHF. The rearrangement uses TRBV20-1 and TRBJ1-6; D not certain. V lost 6 bases and J lost 10, with 16 bases in between. Looked up from germline, CDR1 is DFQATT and CDR2 is SNEGSKA (reference sequence). CDR3 length equals 13 residues.

This clonotype was observed a few times. The chain links TRBV29-1 to TRBJ2-7; no definite D call. CDR3 length equals 12 residues. Germline CDR1 reads SQVTM; CDR2 reads ANQGSEA. The germline V and J ends were trimmed by 7 bases and 7 bases, with 17 bases remaining between them. The CDR3 nucleotides are TGCAGCGCCGGACCCGATTTCGGGGAGCAGTACTTC. It encodes CSAGPDFGEQYF.

The J gene is TRBJ2-7, the V gene TRBV28; possibly TRBD1 for D (6 bases). There are 15 residues in the CDR3. Germline values: CDR1 MDHEN, CDR2 SYDVKM. Trimming left V 6 bases short and J 3 bases short, with 18 bases between. CDR3 nucleotide sequence: TGTGCCAGCAGCCAAGACAGGACCCCAAACTACGAGCAGTACTTC. This sequence encodes CASSQDRTPNYEQYF.

This clonotype was seen only a few times. V usage is TRBV12-3 or TRBV12-4 and J usage is TRBJ1-1; maybe TRBD1 (6 bases). V shed 5 bases and J shed 7 bases, with 11 bases lying between them. This CDR3 has 12 amino acids. The DNA of the CDR3 is TGTGCCAGCAGTACAACAGGGTTTGAAGCTTTCTTT. The encoded protein is CASSTTGFEAFF.

This rearrangement joins TRBV6-6 to TRBJ2-5; TRBD2 matches at 7 bases. CDR3 length equals 12 residues. V dropped 10 bases and J dropped 3; count of bases not matched to a gene: 5. Germline assignment: CDR1 MNHNY and CDR2 SVGAGI (reference sequence). The CDR3 sequence: CATGTTKETQYF. In nucleotides, the CDR3 is TGTGCCACCGGGACTACCAAAGAGACCCAGTACTTC.

This clonotype was observed a handful of times. The chain is built from TRBV20-1 and TRBJ2-1; the D gene is possibly TRBD1 (5 bases). The germline V gene encodes CDR1 DFQATT and CDR2 SNEGSKA (reference sequence). This CDR3 has 15 amino acids. With 5 bases removed from V and 5 bases from J, the gap between germline ends came to 19 bases. CDR3 loop: CSAAPPVGLDNEQFF. In nucleotides, the CDR3 is TGCAGTGCTGCCCCCCCCGTGGGGCTCGACAATGAGCAGTTCTTC.

This clonotype has just a few counts. J is TRBJ1-1 and V is TRBV25-1; D perhaps matches TRBD1 (5 bases). Trimming shortened V by 5 bases and J by 2 bases, and 12 bases separated the two germline ends. Germline values: CDR1 MGHDK, CDR2 SYGVNS. The CDR3 has 14 residues. CDR3 coding DNA: TGTGCCAGCAGTACAGGCGCCGTAAACACTGAAGCTTTCTTT. Translation: CASSTGAVNTEAFF.

The chain joins TRBV11-2 to TRBJ2-1; 7 bases are a match to TRBD1. The V gene end was trimmed by 3 bases and the J gene end by 2 bases; junction bases not matched to a gene: 1. Germline V gene lookup returns CDR1 SGHAT and CDR2 FQNNGV. This CDR3 is built from 14 residues. The CDR3 loop reads CASSFTGAYNEQFF. The CDR3 coding sequence is TGTGCCAGCAGCTTTACAGGGGCCTACAATGAGCAGTTCTTC.

This clonotype was found many times. The J gene is TRBJ2-3, the V gene TRBV15; 7 bases align to TRBD2. CDR3 length: 16 amino acids. The ends lost 1 base at V and 2 bases at J; junction bases unmatched: 6. CDR1 is LNHNV and CDR2 is YYDKDF in the germline V gene (reference sequence). The CDR3 here is CATSRGASGNTDTQYF. CDR3 DNA: TGTGCCACCAGCAGAGGTGCTAGCGGAAACACAGATACGCAGTATTTT.

The chain recombines TRBV28 with TRBJ2-1; either TRBD1 or TRBD2 may fit D (5 bases each). Between the trimmed V and J ends, which lost 5 bases and 9 bases, there was a span of 14 bases. Germline assignment: CDR1 MDHEN and CDR2 SYDVKM. The CDR3 has 13 amino acids. The CDR3 DNA reads TGTGCCAGCAGTCTCCCTTGGGGGTCTGAGCAGTTCTTC. It specifies CASSLPWGSEQFF.

This chain uses TRBV2 with TRBJ2-6, with D perhaps TRBD1 (5 bases). This CDR3 contains 16 residues. V lost 2 bases to trimming and J lost 0 bases, with 8 bases between them. Per germline, CDR1 SNHLY and CDR2 FYNNEI. The CDR3 reads CASSEPGNSGANVLTF. CDR3 nucleotide sequence: TGTGCCAGCAGTGAACCAGGGAACTCTGGGGCCAACGTCCTGACTTTC.

The chain recombines TRBV4-3 with TRBJ2-1; TRBD2 matches 8 bases. V lost 0 bases and J lost 0; bases outside the gene matches: 4. The CDR3 loop spans 17 amino acids. CDR1 is LGHNA and CDR2 is YSLEER in the germline V gene. Here the CDR3 reads CASSQDAAGGSYNEQFF. The CDR3 DNA reads as TGCGCCAGCAGCCAAGACGCGGCGGGAGGCTCCTACAATGAGCAGTTCTTC.

Many counts were recorded for this clonotype. The rearrangement links TRBV12-3 or TRBV12-4 to TRBJ2-7; the D gene is possibly TRBD1 (6 bases). This CDR3 is built from 15 residues. V was clipped by 5 bases and J by 2 bases, with 16 bases between them. The CDR3 sequence: CASSPGAGATYEQYF. The CDR3 coding sequence is TGTGCCAGCAGTCCCGGGGCAGGGGCTACCTACGAGCAGTACTTC.

The V call is TRBV3-1, the J call TRBJ1-1; D perhaps matches TRBD1 (6 bases). Trimming removed 6 bases at V and 4 bases at J, with 12 bases between. The CDR3 has 13 amino acids. Germline V gives CDR1 LGHDT, CDR2 YNNKEL (reference sequence). The CDR3 nucleotides are TGTGCCAGCAGAGCACAGGGATCCACTGAAGCTTTCTTT. Its translation: CASRAQGSTEAFF.

J is TRBJ2-6 and V is TRBV24-1; 7 bases line up with TRBD1. V shed 4 bases and J 4 bases; nucleotides not matched to a gene: 6. This CDR3 region has 16 residues. Germline CDR1 is KGHDR and CDR2 is SFDVKD. CDR3 residues: CATSESTGPGANVLTF. CDR3 DNA: TGTGCCACCAGTGAATCGACAGGGCCCGGGGCCAACGTCCTGACTTTC.